Listed below are T cell receptor beta chains from one sample, sequenced in a study of T-cell memory formation after mild COVID-19. TCRdb reprocessed the 5' RACE reads via MiXCR and lists one record per CDR3 protein. The sample records around 450,000 distinct CDR3 sequences, 20% being singletons. Sequencing used PBMCs or a T cell subset sorted from them (not recorded which). The receptors originated from an adult woman who had mild COVID-19 (a few samples of this study predate the infection). Cell type and time point are not known. CDR3s include the opening cysteine and the closing phenylalanine or tryptophan. The D gene is left open where the match is weak. A clone size is listed for some rows: how often the clone was seen (once, few, many), or a class if it is expanded.

CDR3 DNA	CDR3 protein	V gene	J gene	D gene	clone size
TGTGCCACCAGGGCGGGGTACACAGATACGCAGTATTTT	CATRAGYTDTQYF	TRBV24-1	TRBJ2-3	-	-
TGCAGTGCTAGCGCGGGCAGTTCCTCCTACGAGCAGTACTTC	CSASAGSSSYEQYF	TRBV20-1	TRBJ2-7	-	-
TGCAGTGCTAGAGATCTCGCCTCTGGGGGCACAGATACGCAGTATTTT	CSARDLASGGTDTQYF	TRBV20-1	TRBJ2-3	-	-
TGTGCCAGCAGGGATCCGGCAGGGGACAATCAGCCCCAGCATTTT	CASRDPAGDNQPQHF	TRBV6-1	TRBJ1-5	-	few
TGTGCCACCAGTGAGCCGGGAGTAGATGAGCAGTTCTTC	CATSEPGVDEQFF	TRBV24-1	TRBJ2-1	-	-
TGTGCCAGCACCCCCGGACCAGGGAGTCAGCCCCAGCATTTT	CASTPGPGSQPQHF	TRBV27	TRBJ1-5	-	-
TGCAGTGCTAGAGAGGGGACAGGGCTTCAGCCCCAGCATTTT	CSAREGTGLQPQHF	TRBV20-1	TRBJ1-5	TRBD1	few
TGTGCCAGCAGTAGGCTGAGCACTGAAGCTTTCTTT	CASSRLSTEAFF	TRBV12-3/TRBV12-4	TRBJ1-1	-	few
TGTGCCAGCTCACCATCCTTGGGCCCCAAGGCGAATCAGCCCCAGCATTTT	CASSPSLGPKANQPQHF	TRBV18	TRBJ1-5	-	few
TGTGCCAGCAGCCCCCCGTGGCCCCACAATGAGCAGTTCTTC	CASSPPWPHNEQFF	TRBV5-5	TRBJ2-1	-	few
TGCGCCAGCAGCATCCGGACAGGGGGCTTGGATACGCAGTATTTT	CASSIRTGGLDTQYF	TRBV4-3	TRBJ2-3	TRBD1	-
TGCAGTGCGAGGGGGAGCGGGATGCACAATGAGCAGTTCTTC	CSARGSGMHNEQFF	TRBV20-1	TRBJ2-1	-	-
TGTGCCAGCAGAAAGGGTGGGAGAAAGTTCTTC	CASRKGGRKFF	TRBV27	TRBJ2-1	-	-
TGCGCCAGCAGCCAAGATGTAGCGGGAGGGCCTCCCCGTAGCGAGCAGTTCTTC	CASSQDVAGGPPRSEQFF	TRBV4-3	TRBJ2-1	TRBD2	-
TGTGCCACCAGTGATCCTAACAGGGTCTATGGCTACACCTTC	CATSDPNRVYGYTF	TRBV24-1	TRBJ1-2	-	-
TGCGCCAGCAGCATAGTAAGCCAAGAGACCCAGTACTTC	CASSIVSQETQYF	TRBV5-1	TRBJ2-5	-	-
TGTGCCAGCAGCGCCCGGACTAGTCCCGGGGAGCTGTTTTTT	CASSARTSPGELFF	TRBV7-6	TRBJ2-2	TRBD2	-
TGTGCCAGCAGTTACTTCGCGGAGCAGTACTTC	CASSYFAEQYF	TRBV6-2/TRBV6-3	TRBJ2-7	-	-
TGTGCCACCAGCAGAGATCAGGGTTTGTACGAGCAGTACTTC	CATSRDQGLYEQYF	TRBV15	TRBJ2-7	-	-
TGTGCCAGCAGCCAAGAACTTTGGGACAAAGGCGGGGAGCTGTTTTTT	CASSQELWDKGGELFF	TRBV4-2	TRBJ2-2	-	few
TGTGCCAGCAGCTTAGCGGCAGGCGGAGAGACCCAGTACTTC	CASSLAAGGETQYF	TRBV7-9	TRBJ2-5	-	many
TGCGCCAGCAGCCAAGTGAGGCTATTTCGGGACAGTAATTCCTACAATGAGCAGTTCTTC	CASSQVRLFRDSNSYNEQFF	TRBV4-1	TRBJ2-1	TRBD1	-
TGCGCCAGCAGCTTGGAGGGACAGGCCCGATCTGGAAACACCATATATTTT	CASSLEGQARSGNTIYF	TRBV5-1	TRBJ1-3	TRBD1	-
TGCAGCGTTGAGGTGTGGAACACAGATACGCAGTATTTT	CSVEVWNTDTQYF	TRBV29-1	TRBJ2-3	-	-
TGCAGTGCTAGGGGGGGACAAAACACCGGGGAGCTGTTTTTT	CSARGGQNTGELFF	TRBV20-1	TRBJ2-2	-	few
TGTGCCAGTCCCCGCGGGGGAGGGAAAACCGGGGAGCTGTTTTTT	CASPRGGGKTGELFF	TRBV2	TRBJ2-2	TRBD2	few
TGCAGCGTTGGTGCCAGGGGAAGCACCGGGGAGCTGTTTTTT	CSVGARGSTGELFF	TRBV29-1	TRBJ2-2	-	-
TGTGCCTGTAACCCCGTACGGCCCTACGAGCAGTACTTC	CACNPVRPYEQYF	TRBV30	TRBJ2-7	-	-
TGCGCCAGCAGCTTGTACATAGCGGGAGGGCCTCGAAATGAGCAGTTCTTC	CASSLYIAGGPRNEQFF	TRBV5-1	TRBJ2-1	TRBD2	-
TGTGCCAGCAGTTACTCCAGGGGGCTTGGCAAACTGTTTTTT	CASSYSRGLGKLFF	TRBV27	TRBJ1-4	TRBD1	few
TGTGCCAGCAGGAACAGGGGATCCTATGGCTACACCTTC	CASRNRGSYGYTF	TRBV12-3/TRBV12-4	TRBJ1-2	TRBD1	-
TGCAGCGTTCCCCCGGGACAGGGGTTTCACTATGGCTACACCTTC	CSVPPGQGFHYGYTF	TRBV29-1	TRBJ1-2	TRBD1	few
TGTGCCAGCAGACTTACCGGGACAGGGGGCCAGTTCTTC	CASRLTGTGGQFF	TRBV12-3/TRBV12-4	TRBJ2-1	TRBD1	-
TGTGCCAGCAGCCGACCGGACAAACTCTATGGCTACACCTTC	CASSRPDKLYGYTF	TRBV3-1	TRBJ1-2	-	-
TGCGCCAGCAGAGCTGGAGGTGGTGATTACTATGGCTACACCTTC	CASRAGGGDYYGYTF	TRBV5-1	TRBJ1-2	-	-
TGCAGTGCTCTCAGGGCGGTATATGGGTACAATGAGCAGTTCTTC	CSALRAVYGYNEQFF	TRBV20-1	TRBJ2-1	-	-
TGCGCCAGCAGCGAGCGGGGGGGTTTTAGCACAGATACGCAGTATTTT	CASSERGGFSTDTQYF	TRBV5-1	TRBJ2-3	TRBD2	-
TGCAGCGTTGGATTATTGGGGGCGGGCACTGAAGCTTTCTTT	CSVGLLGAGTEAFF	TRBV29-1	TRBJ1-1	-	few